This T cell receptor beta chain was sequenced for a study of graft-versus-host responses after intestinal transplantation. Repertoires were generated with immunoSEQ multiplex PCR, while TCRdb's copy carries only in-frame clones and drops some. The table has around 30,000 clones, over 65% seen once. The CDR3 has 13 amino acids. Trimming shortened V by 4 bases and J by 3 bases, and 10 bases separated the two germline ends. Per the germline V gene, CDR1 is SGHRS and CDR2 is YFSETQ. The sample here was PBMCs, taken 28 days after intestinal transplant. The sequence was collected from a human patient who received an intestinal transplant, so some T cells may come from the graft donor. The chain combines TRBV5-1 with TRBJ1-1; no reliable D call. CDR3 DNA sequence: TGCGCCAGCAGCCCTGGGGTGGACACTGAAGCTTTCTTT. Amino acids: CASSPGVDTEAFF.